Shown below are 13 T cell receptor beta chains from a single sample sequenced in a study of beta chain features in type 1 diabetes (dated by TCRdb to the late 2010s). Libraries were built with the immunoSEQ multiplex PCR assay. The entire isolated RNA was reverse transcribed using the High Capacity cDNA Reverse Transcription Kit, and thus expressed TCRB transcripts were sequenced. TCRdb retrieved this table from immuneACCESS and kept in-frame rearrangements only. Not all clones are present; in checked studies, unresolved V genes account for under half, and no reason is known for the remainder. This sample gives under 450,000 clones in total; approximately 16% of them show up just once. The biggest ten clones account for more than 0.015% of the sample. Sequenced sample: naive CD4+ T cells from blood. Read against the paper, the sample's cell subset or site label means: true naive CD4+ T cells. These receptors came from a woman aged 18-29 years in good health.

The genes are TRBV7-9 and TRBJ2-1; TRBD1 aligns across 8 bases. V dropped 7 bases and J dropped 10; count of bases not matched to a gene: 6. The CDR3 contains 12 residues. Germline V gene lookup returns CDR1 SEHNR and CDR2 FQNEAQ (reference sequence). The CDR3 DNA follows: TGTGCCAGCAATCTCCGGGACAGGGAGCAGTTCTTC. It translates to CASNLRDREQFF. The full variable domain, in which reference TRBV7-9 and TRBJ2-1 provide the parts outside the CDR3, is DTGVSQNPRHKITKRGQNVTFRCDPISEHNRLYWYRQTLGQGPEFLTYFQNEAQLEKSRLLSDRFSAERPKGSFSTLEIQRTEQGDSAMYLCASNLRDREQFFGPGTRLTVL.

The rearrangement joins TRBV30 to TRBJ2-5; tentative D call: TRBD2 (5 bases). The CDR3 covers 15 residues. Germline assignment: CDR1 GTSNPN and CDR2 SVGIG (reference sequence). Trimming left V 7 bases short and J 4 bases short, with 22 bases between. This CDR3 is CASSPPSSRGETQYF. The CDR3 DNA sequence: TGTGCCTCCTCACCTCCGTCTAGTCGGGGAGAGACCCAGTACTTC.

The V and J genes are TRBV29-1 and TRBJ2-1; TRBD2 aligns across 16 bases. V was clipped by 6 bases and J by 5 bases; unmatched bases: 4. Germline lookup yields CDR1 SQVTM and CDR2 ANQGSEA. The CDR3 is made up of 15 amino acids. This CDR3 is CSVGTSGRANNEQFF. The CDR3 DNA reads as TGCAGCGTAGGGACTAGCGGGAGGGCCAACAATGAGCAGTTCTTC.

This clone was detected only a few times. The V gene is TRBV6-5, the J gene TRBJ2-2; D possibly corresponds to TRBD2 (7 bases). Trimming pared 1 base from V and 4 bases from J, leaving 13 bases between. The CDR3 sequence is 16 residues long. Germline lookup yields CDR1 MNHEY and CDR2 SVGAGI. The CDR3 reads CASSYWGGAGTGELFF. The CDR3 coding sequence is TGTGCCAGCAGTTACTGGGGGGGCGCGGGCACCGGGGAGCTGTTTTTT.

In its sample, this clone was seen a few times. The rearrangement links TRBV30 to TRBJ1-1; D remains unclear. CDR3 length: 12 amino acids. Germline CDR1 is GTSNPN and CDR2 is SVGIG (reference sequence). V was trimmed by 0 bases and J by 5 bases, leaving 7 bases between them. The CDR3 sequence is CAWSVTVTEAFF. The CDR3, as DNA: TGTGCCTGGAGTGTCACGGTAACTGAAGCTTTCTTT. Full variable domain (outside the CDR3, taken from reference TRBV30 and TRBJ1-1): SQTIHQWPATLVQPVGSPLSLECTVEGTSNPNLYWYRQAAGRGLQLLFYSVGIGQISSEVPQNLSASRPQDRQFILSSKKLLLSDSGFYLCAWSVTVTEAFFGQGTRLTVV.

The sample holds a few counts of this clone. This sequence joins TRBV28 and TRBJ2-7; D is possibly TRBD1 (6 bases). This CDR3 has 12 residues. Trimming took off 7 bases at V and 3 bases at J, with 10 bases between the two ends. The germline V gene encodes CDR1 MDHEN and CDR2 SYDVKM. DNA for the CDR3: TGTGCCAGCACCCCGACAGGCTACGAGCAGTACTTC. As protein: CASTPTGYEQYF.

CDR3 sequence reads: CASSLARARTEQYF. CDR3 nucleotide sequence: TGTGCCAGCAGCTTAGCTCGGGCACGGACAGAGCAGTACTTC. V gene TRBV7-9 combines with J gene TRBJ2-7; D possibly corresponds to TRBD1 (5 bases). The length of the CDR3 is 14 residues. Per the germline V gene, CDR1 is SEHNR and CDR2 is FQNEAQ (reference sequence). V was cut by 0 bases and J by 7 bases, with 13 bases left in between. The entire variable domain, with the rest obtained from reference TRBV7-9 and TRBJ2-7, is as follows: DTGVSQNPRHKITKRGQNVTFRCDPISEHNRLYWYRQTLGQGPEFLTYFQNEAQLEKSRLLSDRFSAERPKGSFSTLEIQRTEQGDSAMYLCASSLARARTEQYFGPGTRLTVT.

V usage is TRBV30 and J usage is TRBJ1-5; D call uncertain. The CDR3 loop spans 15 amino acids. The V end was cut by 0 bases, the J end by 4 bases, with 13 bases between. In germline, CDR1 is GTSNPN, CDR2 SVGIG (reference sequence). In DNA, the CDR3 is TGTGCCTGGAGTGTATTGGCAGGTATAAATCAGCCCCAGCATTTT. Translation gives CAWSVLAGINQPQHF.

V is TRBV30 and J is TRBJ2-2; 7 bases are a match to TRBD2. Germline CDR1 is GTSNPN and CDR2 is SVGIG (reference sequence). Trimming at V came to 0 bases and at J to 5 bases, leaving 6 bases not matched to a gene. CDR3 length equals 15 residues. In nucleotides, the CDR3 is TGTGCCTGGAGTGTAATGGGGGGGAAGACCGGGGAGCTGTTTTTT. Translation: CAWSVMGGKTGELFF.

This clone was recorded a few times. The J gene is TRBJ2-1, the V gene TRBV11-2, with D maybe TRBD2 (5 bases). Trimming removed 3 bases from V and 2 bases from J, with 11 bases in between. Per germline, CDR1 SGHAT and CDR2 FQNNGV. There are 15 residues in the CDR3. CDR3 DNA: TGTGCCAGCAGCTTTTCACTAGTACCCTACAATGAGCAGTTCTTC. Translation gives CASSFSLVPYNEQFF.

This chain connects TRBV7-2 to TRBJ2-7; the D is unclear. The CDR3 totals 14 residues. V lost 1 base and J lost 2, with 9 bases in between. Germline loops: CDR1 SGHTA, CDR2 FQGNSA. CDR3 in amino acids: CASSLGSPTYEQYF. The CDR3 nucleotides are TGTGCCAGCAGCTTAGGATCACCTACCTACGAGCAGTACTTC.

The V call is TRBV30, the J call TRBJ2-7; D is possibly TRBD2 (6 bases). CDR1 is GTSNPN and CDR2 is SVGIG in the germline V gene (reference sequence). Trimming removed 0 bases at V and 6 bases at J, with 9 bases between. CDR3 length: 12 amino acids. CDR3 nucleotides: TGTGCCTGGAGTGTACTAGCTTTCGAGCAGTACTTC. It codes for CAWSVLAFEQYF. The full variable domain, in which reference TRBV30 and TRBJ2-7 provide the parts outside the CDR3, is SQTIHQWPATLVQPVGSPLSLECTVEGTSNPNLYWYRQAAGRGLQLLFYSVGIGQISSEVPQNLSASRPQDRQFILSSKKLLLSDSGFYLCAWSVLAFEQYFGPGTRLTVT.

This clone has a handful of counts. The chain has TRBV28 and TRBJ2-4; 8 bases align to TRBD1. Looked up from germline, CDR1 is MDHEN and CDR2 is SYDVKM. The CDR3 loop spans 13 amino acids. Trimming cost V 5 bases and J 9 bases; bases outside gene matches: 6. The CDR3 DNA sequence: TGTGCCAGCAGTCCCGGACAGGGATTCATTCAGTACTTC. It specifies CASSPGQGFIQYF.